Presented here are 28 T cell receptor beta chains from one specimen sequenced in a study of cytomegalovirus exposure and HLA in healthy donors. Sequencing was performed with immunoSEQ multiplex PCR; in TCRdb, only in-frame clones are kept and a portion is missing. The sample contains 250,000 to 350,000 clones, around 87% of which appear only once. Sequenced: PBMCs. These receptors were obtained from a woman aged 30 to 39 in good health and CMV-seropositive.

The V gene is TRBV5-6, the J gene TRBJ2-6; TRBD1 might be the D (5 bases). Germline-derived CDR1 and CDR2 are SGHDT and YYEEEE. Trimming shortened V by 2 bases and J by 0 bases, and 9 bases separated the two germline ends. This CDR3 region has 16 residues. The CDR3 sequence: CASSFPGHSGANVLTF. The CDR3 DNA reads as TGTGCCAGCAGCTTCCCAGGACACTCTGGGGCCAACGTCCTGACTTTC.

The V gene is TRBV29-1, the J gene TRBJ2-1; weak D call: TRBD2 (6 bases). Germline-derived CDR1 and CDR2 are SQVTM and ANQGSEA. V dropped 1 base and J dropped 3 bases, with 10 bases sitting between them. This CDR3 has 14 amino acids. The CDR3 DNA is TGCAGCGTTGAAGGCAGGGACTTCTACAATGAGCAGTTCTTC. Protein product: CSVEGRDFYNEQFF.

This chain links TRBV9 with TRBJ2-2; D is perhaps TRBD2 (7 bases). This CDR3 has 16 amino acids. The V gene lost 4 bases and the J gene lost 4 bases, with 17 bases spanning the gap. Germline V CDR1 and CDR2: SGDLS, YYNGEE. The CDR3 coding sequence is TGTGCCAGCAGCCCTAGTCGGGGGGCGGGCACCGGGGAGCTGTTTTTT. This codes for CASSPSRGAGTGELFF.

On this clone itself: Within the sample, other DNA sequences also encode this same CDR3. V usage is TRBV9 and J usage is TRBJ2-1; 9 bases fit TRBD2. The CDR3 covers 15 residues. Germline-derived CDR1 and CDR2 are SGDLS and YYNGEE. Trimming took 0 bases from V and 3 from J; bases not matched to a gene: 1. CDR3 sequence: CASSVGSGGYNEQFF. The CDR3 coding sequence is TGTGCCAGCAGCGTAGGTAGCGGGGGCTACAATGAGCAGTTCTTC.

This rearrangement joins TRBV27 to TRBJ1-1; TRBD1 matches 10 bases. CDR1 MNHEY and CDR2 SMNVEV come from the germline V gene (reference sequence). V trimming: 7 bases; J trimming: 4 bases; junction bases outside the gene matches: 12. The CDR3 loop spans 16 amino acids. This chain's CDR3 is CASTSRGTGVSTEAFF. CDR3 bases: TGTGCCAGCACTTCCAGGGGGACAGGGGTGAGCACTGAAGCTTTCTTT.

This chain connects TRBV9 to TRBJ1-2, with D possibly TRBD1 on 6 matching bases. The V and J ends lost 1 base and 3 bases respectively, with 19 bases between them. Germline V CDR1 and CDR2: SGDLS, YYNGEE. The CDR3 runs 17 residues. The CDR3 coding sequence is TGTGCCAGCAGCGTATCAATTAGACAGGCCGGGCACTATGGCTACACCTTC. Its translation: CASSVSIRQAGHYGYTF.

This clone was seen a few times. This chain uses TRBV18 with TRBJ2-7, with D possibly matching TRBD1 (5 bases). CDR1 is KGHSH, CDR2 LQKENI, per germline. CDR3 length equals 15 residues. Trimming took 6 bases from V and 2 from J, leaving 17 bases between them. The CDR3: CASSTTDSFPYEQYF. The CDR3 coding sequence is TGTGCCAGCTCTACCACCGACAGTTTTCCCTACGAGCAGTACTTC.

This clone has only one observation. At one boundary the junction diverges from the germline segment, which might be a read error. CDR3 in DNA: TGCGCCAGCGGCTTAGGAGGGGGCGTTGGATACGAGCAGTACTTC. Translating gives CASGLGGGVGYEQYF. V gene TRBV5-1 combines with J gene TRBJ2-7; possible D gene TRBD1, 7 bases. CDR1 and CDR2 (germline): SGHRS, YFSETQ. The CDR3 has 15 amino acids.

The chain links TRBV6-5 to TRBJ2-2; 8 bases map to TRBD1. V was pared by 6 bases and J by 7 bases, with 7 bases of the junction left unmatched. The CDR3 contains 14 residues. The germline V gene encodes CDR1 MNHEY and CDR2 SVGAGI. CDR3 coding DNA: TGTGCCAGCAGCCTAGACAGGGGACACGGGGAGCTGTTTTTT. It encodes CASSLDRGHGELFF.

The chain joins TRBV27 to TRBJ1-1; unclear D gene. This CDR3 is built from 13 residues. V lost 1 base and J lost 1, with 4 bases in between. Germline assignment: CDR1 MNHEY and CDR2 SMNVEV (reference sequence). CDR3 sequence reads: CASSLYTNTEAFF. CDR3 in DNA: TGTGCCAGCAGTTTATACACGAACACTGAAGCTTTCTTT.

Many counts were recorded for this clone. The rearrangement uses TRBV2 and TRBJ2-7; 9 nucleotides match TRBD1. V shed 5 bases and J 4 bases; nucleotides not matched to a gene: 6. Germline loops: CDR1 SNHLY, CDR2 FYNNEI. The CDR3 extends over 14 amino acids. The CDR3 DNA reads TGTGCCAGCAGTTCCGGGACAGGGTTTTACGAGCAGTACTTC. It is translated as CASSSGTGFYEQYF.

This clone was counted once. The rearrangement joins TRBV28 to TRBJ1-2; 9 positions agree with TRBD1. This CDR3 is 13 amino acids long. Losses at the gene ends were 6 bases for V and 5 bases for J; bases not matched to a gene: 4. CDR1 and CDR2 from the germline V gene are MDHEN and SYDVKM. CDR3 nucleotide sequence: TGTGCCAGCAGAACAGGGGGCGGTTATGGCTACACCTTC. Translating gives CASRTGGGYGYTF.

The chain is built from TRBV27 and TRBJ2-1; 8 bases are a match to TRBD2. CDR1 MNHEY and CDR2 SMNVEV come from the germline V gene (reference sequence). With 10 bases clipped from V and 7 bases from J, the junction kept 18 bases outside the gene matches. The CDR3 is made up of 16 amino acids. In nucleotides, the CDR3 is TGTGCCACCTTCGGTAGCGGGGTCGGTCGGGGAAATGAGCAGTTCTTC. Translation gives CATFGSGVGRGNEQFF.

In nucleotides, the CDR3 is TGTGCCAGCAGCTTATTGTCCCTATTGAATGAGCAGTTCTTC. The encoded protein is CASSLLSLLNEQFF. V is TRBV7-8 and J is TRBJ2-1; D remains ambiguous. Looked up from germline, CDR1 is SGHVS and CDR2 is FQNEAQ. The CDR3 loop spans 14 amino acids. Trimming stripped 2 bases from V and 7 bases from J, with 12 bases between.

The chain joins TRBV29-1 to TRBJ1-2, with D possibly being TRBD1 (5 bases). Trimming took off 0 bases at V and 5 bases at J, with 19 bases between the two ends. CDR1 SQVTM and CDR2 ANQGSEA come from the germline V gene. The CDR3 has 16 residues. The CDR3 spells CSVEEKTPEAGYGYTF. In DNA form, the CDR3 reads TGCAGCGTTGAAGAGAAGACCCCGGAAGCAGGGTATGGCTACACCTTC. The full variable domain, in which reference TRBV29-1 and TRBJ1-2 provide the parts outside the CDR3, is SAVISQKPSRDICQRGTSLTIQCQVDSQVTMMFWYRQQPGQSLTLIATANQGSEATYESGFVIDKFPISRPNLTFSTLTVSNMSPEDSSIYLCSVEEKTPEAGYGYTFGSGTRLTVV.

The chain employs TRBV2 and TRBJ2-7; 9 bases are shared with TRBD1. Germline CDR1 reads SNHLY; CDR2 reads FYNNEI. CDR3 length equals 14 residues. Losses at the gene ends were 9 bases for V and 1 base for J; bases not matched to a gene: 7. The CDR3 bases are TGTGCCAGTCAACAGGGACAGGGATCCTACGAGCAGTACTTC. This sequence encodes CASQQGQGSYEQYF.

CDR3 nucleotide sequence: TGTGCCAGCAGCAATAGAGGGACAGGTCCCGAGCAGTACTTC. The encoded protein is CASSNRGTGPEQYF. The V and J genes are TRBV11-2 and TRBJ2-7, with 8 bases lining up with TRBD1. Germline CDR1 SGHAT, CDR2 FQNNGV. Unmatched junction bases numbered 9, after V lost 5 bases and J lost 6 bases. The CDR3 consists of 14 residues.

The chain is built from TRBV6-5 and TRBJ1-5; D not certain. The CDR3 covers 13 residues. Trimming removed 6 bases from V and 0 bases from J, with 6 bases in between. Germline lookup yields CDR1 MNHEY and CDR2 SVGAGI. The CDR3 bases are TGTGCCAGCAGGATAGGTAGCAATCAGCCCCAGCATTTT. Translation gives CASRIGSNQPQHF.

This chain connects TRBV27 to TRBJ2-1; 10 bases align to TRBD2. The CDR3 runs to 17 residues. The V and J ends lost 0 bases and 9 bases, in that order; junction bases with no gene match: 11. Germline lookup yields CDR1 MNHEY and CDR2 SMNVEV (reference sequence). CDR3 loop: CASSLSPSGLAVGEQFF. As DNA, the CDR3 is TGTGCCAGCAGTTTATCGCCCTCAGGACTAGCGGTCGGTGAGCAGTTCTTC.

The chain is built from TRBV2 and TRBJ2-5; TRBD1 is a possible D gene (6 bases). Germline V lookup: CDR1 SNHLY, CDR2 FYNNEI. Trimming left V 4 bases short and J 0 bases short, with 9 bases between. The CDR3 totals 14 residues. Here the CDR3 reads CASSVGQYQETQYF. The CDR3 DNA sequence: TGTGCCAGCAGTGTCGGACAGTACCAAGAGACCCAGTACTTC.

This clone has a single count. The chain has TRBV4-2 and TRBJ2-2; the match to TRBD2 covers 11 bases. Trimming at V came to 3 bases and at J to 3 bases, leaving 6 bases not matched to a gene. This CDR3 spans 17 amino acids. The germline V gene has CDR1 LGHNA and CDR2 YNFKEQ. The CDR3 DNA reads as TGTGCCAGCAGCCACACACTAGCGGGAGTTGACACCGGGGAGCTGTTTTTT. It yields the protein CASSHTLAGVDTGELFF.

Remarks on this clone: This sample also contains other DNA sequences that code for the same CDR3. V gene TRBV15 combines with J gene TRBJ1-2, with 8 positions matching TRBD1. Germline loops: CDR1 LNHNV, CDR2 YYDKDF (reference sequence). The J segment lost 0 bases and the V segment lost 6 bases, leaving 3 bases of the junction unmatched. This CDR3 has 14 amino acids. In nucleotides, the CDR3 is TGTGCCACCAGTTTGGACAGGGCTAACTATGGCTACACCTTC. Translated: CATSLDRANYGYTF.

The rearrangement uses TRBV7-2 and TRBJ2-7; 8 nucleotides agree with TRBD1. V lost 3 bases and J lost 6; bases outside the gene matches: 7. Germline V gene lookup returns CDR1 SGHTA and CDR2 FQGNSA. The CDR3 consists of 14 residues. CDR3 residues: CASSFDRGPPEQYF. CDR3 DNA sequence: TGTGCCAGCAGCTTCGACAGGGGCCCGCCCGAGCAGTACTTC.

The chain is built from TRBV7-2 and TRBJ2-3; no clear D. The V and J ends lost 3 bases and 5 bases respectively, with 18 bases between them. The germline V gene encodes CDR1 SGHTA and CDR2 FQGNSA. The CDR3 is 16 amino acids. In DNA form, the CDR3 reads TGTGCCAGCAGCTTCGGTGGGTGGAACGTGGGAGATACGCAGTATTTT. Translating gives CASSFGGWNVGDTQYF.

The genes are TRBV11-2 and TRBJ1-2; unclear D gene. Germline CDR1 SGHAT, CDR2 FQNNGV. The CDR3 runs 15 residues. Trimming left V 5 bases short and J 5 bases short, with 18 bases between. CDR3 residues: CASSPRSGSHYGYTF. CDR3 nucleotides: TGTGCCAGCAGCCCCAGGTCGGGGTCCCATTATGGCTACACCTTC. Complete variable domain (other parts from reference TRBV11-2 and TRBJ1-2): EAGVAQSPRYKIIEKRQSVAFWCNPISGHATLYWYQQILGQGPKLLIQFQNNGVVDDSQLPKDRFSAERLKGVDSTLKIQPAKLEDSAVYLCASSPRSGSHYGYTFGSGTRLTVV.

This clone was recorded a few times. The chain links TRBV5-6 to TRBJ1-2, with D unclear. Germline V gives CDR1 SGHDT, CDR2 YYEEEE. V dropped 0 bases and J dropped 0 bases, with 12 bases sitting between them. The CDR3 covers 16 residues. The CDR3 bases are TGTGCCAGCAGCTTGGTGGGTCAGACGGCTAACTATGGCTACACCTTC. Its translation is CASSLVGQTANYGYTF.

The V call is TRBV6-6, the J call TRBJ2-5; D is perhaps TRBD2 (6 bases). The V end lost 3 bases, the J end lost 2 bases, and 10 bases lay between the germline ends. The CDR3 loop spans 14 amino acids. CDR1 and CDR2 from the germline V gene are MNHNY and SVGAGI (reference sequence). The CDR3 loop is CASSYSGRQETQYF. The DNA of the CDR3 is TGTGCCAGCAGTTATAGCGGACGGCAAGAGACCCAGTACTTC.

CDR3 residues: CASSYSGQGETQYF. In DNA form, the CDR3 reads TGTGCCAGCAGTTATTCCGGACAGGGAGAGACCCAGTACTTC. The V call is TRBV6-5, the J call TRBJ2-5, with 8 bases identical to TRBD1. V shed 3 bases and J 4 bases; nucleotides not matched to a gene: 4. The CDR3 loop spans 14 amino acids. Germline CDR1 MNHEY, CDR2 SVGAGI.